This paragraph covers one TCR beta chain sequence. The sample comes from a study of blood T cell repertoires in COVID-19. The overall study: From the United States, Italy and Spain came samples of acute and convalescent COVID-19. PBMCs, B-cell-depleted T cells, or T cells were the source of the cDNA or gDNA that made up the material.

The Seattle patients, enrolled during active infection, were followed longitudinally. TCRdb's table, derived via immunoSEQ multiplex PCR, lists solely in-frame clones and lacks some. Of tens of thousands of clones in the sample, about 81% were seen once. The origin of this receptor is a woman in her 70s with COVID-19, enrolled during active disease. The sequenced material came from peripheral blood.

The CDR3 protein is CASSLRQGPNEKLFF. The CDR3 DNA reads as TGTGCCAGCTCACTACGACAGGGGCCTAATGAAAAACTGTTTTTT. The V and J genes are TRBV18 and TRBJ1-4; TRBD1 aligns across 8 bases. This CDR3 spans 15 amino acids. Germline assignment: CDR1 KGHSH and CDR2 LQKENI. V shed 4 bases and J 3 bases; nucleotides not matched to a gene: 4.